What follows describes a single TCR beta chain. The method was immunoSEQ multiplex PCR; TCRdb's version includes in-frame clones alone and lacks a portion of them. The sample lists approximately 75,000 clones, 97% occurring once. This entry is derived from a study of technical replicates of blood from several donors. The receptor's source is a human donor in good health. The sequenced sample consisted of T cells isolated from PBMCs.

DNA for the CDR3: TGTGCCAGCAGCTTAGCTGTAACAGTTCTAAGTGAGCAGTTCTTC. It is translated as CASSLAVTVLSEQFF. The rearrangement joins TRBV11-3 to TRBJ2-1; D remains ambiguous. V was clipped by 1 base and J by 9 bases, with 16 bases between them. Germline V CDR1 and CDR2: SGHNT, YENEEA. The CDR3 runs 15 residues.